This TCR beta chain was identified in a study of blood T cell repertoires in COVID-19. Study context: Italy, Spain and the United States were the sources of the convalescent and acute COVID-19 samples. PBMCs, B-cell-depleted T cells, or T cells provided the cDNA or gDNA that made up the material.

Under the authors' procedure: Using reference gene primer amplification, nucleated cell counts were estimated. This table comes from immunoSEQ multiplex PCR, and its TCRdb copy is limited to in-frame clones, with some not included. V and J calls and clone size follow that table, whereas D and trimming were derived from the DNA. Of about 170,000 clones listed, around 82% were seen once; the top ten hold about a tenth. Germline CDR1 is MNHEY and CDR2 is SVGEGT. V shed 2 bases, J shed 5 bases, and the junction held 9 bases outside the gene matches. CDR3 length: 17 residues. The rearrangement links TRBV6-2 or TRBV6-3 to TRBJ2-3; TRBD2 matches 11 bases. This clonotype was obtained from a man in his sixties or seventies with active or convalescent COVID-19. The specimen was peripheral blood. In nucleotides, the CDR3 is TGTGCCAGCAGTTACCACTTGACTAGCGGGAAGGTAGATACGCAGTATTTT. Translating it yields CASSYHLTSGKVDTQYF.